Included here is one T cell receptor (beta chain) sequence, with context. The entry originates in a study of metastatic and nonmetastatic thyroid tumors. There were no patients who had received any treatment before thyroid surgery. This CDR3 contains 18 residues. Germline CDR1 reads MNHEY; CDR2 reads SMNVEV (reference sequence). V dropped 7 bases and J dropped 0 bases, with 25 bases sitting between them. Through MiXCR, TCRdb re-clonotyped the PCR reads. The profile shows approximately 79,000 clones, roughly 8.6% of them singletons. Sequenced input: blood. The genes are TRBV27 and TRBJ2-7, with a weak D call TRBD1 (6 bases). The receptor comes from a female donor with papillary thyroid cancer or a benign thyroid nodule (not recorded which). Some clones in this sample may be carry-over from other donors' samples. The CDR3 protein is CASTSPRGGGLSSYEQYF. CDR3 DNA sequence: TGTGCCAGCACCTCCCCGAGGGGTGGGGGCCTCTCCTCCTACGAGCAGTACTTC.